This TCR beta chain stems from a study of post-analysis software for immune sequencing data. At the level of the study: Progressive-relapsing, secondary progressive and relapsing-remitting multiple sclerosis were among the disease courses included. Study observations and caveats: When the samples were clustered directly with F measure, those that had been prepared in the same batch showed strong co-clustering. Versus controls, multiple sclerosis patients showed significantly lower diversity (normalized Chao1).

On this clonotype itself: Its matching antigen is unknown.

Unique molecular identifiers were carried by the TCR beta cDNA libraries. TCRdb passed the PCR reads through MiXCR, listing each CDR3 protein once. The table records under 900,000 distinct CDR3 sequences, roughly 50% of them present only once. The sequence came from a girl under 18 with multiple sclerosis. Specimen: blood.

CDR3 protein: CASTLRSGNTEAFF. DNA of the CDR3: TGTGCCAGCACCCTTAGATCGGGGAACACTGAAGCTTTCTTT. This chain joins TRBV21-1 and TRBJ1-1. TRBV21-1 is annotated as a pseudogene. The CDR3 runs to 14 residues.